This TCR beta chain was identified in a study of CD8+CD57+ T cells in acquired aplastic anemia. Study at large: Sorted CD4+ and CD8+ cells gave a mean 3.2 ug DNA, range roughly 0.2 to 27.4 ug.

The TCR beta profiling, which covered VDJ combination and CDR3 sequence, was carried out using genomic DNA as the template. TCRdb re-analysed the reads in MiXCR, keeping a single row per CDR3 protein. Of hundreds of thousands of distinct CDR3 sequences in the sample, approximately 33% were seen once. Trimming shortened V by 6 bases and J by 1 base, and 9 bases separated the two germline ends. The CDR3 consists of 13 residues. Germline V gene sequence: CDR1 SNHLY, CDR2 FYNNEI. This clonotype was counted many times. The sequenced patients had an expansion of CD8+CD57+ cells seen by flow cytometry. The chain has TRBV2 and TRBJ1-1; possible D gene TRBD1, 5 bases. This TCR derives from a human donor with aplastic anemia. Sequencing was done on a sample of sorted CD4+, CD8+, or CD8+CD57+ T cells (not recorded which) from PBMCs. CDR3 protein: CASRADRNTEAFF. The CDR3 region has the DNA TGTGCCAGCAGGGCAGACAGGAACACTGAAGCTTTCTTT. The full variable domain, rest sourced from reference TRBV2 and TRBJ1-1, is EPEVTQTPSHQVTQMGQEVILRCVPISNHLYFYWYRQILGQKVEFLVSFYNNEISEKSEIFDDQFSVERPDGSNFTLKIRSTKLEDSAMYFCASRADRNTEAFFGQGTRLTVV.